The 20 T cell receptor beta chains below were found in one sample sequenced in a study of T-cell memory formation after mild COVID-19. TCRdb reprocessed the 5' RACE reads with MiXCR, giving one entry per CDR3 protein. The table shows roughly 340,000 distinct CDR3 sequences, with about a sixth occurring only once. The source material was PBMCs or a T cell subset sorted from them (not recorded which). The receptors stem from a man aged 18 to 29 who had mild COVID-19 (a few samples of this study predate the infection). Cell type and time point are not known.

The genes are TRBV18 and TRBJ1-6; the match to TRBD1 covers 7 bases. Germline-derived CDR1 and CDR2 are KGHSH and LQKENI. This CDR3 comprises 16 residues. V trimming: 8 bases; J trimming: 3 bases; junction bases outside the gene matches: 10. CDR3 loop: CASRRGPSDYNSPLHF. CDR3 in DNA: TGTGCCAGCCGAAGGGGGCCCAGCGACTATAATTCACCCCTCCACTTT.

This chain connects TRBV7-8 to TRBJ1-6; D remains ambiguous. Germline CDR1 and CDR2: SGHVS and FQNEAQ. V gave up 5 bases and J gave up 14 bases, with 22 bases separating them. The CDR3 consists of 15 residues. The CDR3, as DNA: TGTGCCAGCAGCGCCACCCGACAAGACCCAGTATCCCTCCACTTT. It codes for CASSATRQDPVSLHF. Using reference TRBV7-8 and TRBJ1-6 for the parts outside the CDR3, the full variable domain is GAGVSQSPRYKVAKRGQDVALRCDPISGHVSLFWYQQALGQGPEFLTYFQNEAQLDKSGLPSDRFFAERPEGSVSTLKIQRTQQEDSAVYLCASSATRQDPVSLHFGNGTRLTVT.

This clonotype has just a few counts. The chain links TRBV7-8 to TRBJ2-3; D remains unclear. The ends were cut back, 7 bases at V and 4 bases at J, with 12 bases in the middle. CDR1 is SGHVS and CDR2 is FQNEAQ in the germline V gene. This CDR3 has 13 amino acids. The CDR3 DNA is TGTGCCAGCATGCAGAGAGTAGCAGATACGCAGTATTTT. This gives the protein CASMQRVADTQYF.

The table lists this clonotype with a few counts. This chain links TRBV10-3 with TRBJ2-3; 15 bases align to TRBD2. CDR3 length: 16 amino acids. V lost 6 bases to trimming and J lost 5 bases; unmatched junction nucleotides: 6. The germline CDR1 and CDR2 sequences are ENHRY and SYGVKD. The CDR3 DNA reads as TGTGCCATCAGCCGGACTAGCGGGGGGGCGGGAGATACGCAGTATTTT. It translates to CAISRTSGGAGDTQYF.

The CDR3 DNA reads as TGCAGTGCTAGAGAGGAGGGAGATCAGCCCCAGCATTTT. Translating it yields CSAREEGDQPQHF. The J gene is TRBJ1-5, the V gene TRBV20-1; no definite D call. CDR1 and CDR2 from the germline V gene are DFQATT and SNEGSKA (reference sequence). The CDR3 extends over 13 amino acids. V lost 0 bases to trimming and J lost 5 bases, with 8 bases between them.

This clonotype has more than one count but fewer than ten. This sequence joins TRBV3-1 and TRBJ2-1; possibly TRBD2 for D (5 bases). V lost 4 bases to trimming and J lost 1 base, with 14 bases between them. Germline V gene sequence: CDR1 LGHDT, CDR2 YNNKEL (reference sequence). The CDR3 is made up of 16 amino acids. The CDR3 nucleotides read TGTGCCAGCAGCCCCTGGACTCGCGGGTCCTACAATGAGCAGTTCTTC. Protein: CASSPWTRGSYNEQFF.

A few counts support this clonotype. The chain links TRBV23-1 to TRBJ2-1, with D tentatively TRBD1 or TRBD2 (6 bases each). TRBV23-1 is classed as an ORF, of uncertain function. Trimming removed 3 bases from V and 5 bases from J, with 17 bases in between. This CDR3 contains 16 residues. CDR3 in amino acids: CASSHPAGHRHNEQFF. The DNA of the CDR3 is TGCGCCAGCAGTCACCCCGCGGGACACCGGCACAATGAGCAGTTCTTC.

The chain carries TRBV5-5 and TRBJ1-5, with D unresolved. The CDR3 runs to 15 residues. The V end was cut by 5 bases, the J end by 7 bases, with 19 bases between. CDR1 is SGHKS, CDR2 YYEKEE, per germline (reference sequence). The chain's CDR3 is CASSLEGKFGQPQHF. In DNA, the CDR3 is TGTGCCAGCAGTCTCGAAGGGAAGTTCGGCCAGCCCCAGCATTTT.

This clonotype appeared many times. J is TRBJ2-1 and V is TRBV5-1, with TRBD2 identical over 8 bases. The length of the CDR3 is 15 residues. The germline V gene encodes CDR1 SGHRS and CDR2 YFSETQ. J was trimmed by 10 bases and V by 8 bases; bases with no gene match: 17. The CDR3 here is CASMAGGGGSPEQFF. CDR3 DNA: TGCGCCAGTATGGCCGGGGGGGGCGGTTCCCCCGAGCAGTTCTTC.

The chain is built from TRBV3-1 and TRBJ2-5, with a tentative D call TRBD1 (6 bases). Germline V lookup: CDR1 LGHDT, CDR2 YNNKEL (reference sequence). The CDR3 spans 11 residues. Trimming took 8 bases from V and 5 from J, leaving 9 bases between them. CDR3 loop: CASEQGETQYF. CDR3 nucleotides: TGTGCCAGCGAACAGGGTGAGACCCAGTACTTC.

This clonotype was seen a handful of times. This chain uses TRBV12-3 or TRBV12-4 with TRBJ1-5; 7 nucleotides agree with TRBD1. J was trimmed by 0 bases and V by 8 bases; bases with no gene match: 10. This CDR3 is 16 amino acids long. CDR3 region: CASSWTGAYSNQPQHF. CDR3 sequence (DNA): TGTGCCAGCTCCTGGACAGGAGCTTATAGCAATCAGCCCCAGCATTTT.

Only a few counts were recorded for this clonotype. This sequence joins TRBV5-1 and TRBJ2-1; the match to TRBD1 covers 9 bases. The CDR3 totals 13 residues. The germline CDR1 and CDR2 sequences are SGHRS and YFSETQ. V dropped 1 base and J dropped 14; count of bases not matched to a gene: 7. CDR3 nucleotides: TGCGCCAGCAGCTTGCGCTCTGGGACAGGGAAGTTCTTC. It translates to CASSLRSGTGKFF. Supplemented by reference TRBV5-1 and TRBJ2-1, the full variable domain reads KAGVTQTPRYLIKTRGQQVTLSCSPISGHRSVSWYQQTPGQGLQFLFEYFSETQRNKGNFPGRFSGRQFSNSRSEMNVSTLELGDSALYLCASSLRSGTGKFFGPGTRLTVL.

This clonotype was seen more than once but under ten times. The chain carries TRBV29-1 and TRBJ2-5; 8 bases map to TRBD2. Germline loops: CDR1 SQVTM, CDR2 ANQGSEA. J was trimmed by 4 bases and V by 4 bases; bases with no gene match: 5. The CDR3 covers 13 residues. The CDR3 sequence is CSVVGGGRETQYF. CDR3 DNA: TGCAGCGTTGTAGGCGGGGGGCGAGAGACCCAGTACTTC.

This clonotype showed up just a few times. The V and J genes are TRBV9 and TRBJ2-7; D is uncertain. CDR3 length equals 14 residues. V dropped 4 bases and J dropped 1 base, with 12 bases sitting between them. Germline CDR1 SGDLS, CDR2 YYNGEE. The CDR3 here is CASSPNFGSYEQYF. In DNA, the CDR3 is TGTGCCAGCAGCCCAAATTTCGGGTCCTACGAGCAGTACTTC.

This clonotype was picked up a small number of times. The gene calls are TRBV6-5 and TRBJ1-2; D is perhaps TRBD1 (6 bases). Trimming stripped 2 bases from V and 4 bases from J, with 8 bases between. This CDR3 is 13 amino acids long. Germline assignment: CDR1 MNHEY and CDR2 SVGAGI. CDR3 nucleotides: TGTGCCAGCAGTTACACAGGGCTCTATGGCTACACCTTC. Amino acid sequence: CASSYTGLYGYTF.

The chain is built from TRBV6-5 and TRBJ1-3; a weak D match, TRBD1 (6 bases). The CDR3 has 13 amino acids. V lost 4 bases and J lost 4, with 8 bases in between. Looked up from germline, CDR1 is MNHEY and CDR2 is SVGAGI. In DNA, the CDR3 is TGTGCCAGCAGTTCAGGGGCGGGAAACACCATATATTTT. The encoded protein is CASSSGAGNTIYF.

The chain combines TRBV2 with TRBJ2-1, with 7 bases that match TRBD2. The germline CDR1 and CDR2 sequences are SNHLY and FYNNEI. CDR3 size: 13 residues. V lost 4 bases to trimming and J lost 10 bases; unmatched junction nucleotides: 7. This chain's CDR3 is CASSVGGSSEQFF. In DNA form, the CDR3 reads TGTGCCAGCAGTGTGGGGGGGTCGAGCGAGCAGTTCTTC.

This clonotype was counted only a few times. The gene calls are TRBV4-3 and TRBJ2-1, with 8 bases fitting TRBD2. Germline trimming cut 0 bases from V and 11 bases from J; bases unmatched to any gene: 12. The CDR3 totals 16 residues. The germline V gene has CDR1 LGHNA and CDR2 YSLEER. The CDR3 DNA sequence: TGCGCCAGCAGCCAAGATGGGATAGCGGGGAGGTCCCAGCAGTTCTTC. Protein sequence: CASSQDGIAGRSQQFF.

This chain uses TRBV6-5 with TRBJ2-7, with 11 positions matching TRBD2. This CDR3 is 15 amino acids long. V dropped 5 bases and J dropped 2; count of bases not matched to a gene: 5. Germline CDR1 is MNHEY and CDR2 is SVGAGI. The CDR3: CASSPAGLAAYEQYF. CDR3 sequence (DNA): TGTGCCAGCAGTCCCGCGGGACTAGCGGCCTACGAGCAGTACTTC.

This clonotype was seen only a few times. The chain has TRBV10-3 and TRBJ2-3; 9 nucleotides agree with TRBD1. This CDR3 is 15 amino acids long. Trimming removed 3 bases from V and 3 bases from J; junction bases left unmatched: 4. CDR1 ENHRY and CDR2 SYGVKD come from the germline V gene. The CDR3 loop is CAISDGQGRTDTQYF. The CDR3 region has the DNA TGTGCCATCAGTGACGGACAGGGGAGGACAGATACGCAGTATTTT.